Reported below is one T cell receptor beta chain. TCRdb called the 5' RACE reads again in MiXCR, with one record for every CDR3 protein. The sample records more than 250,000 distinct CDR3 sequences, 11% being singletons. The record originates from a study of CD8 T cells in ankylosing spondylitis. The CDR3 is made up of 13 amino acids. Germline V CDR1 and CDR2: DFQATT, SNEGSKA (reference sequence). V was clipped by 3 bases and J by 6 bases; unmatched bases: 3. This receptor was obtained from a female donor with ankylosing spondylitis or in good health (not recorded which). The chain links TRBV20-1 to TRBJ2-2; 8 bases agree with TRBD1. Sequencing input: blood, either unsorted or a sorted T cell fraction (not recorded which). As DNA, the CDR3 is TGCAGTGCTAGGGCAGGGGGCTCCGGGGAGCTGTTTTTT. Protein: CSARAGGSGELFF.